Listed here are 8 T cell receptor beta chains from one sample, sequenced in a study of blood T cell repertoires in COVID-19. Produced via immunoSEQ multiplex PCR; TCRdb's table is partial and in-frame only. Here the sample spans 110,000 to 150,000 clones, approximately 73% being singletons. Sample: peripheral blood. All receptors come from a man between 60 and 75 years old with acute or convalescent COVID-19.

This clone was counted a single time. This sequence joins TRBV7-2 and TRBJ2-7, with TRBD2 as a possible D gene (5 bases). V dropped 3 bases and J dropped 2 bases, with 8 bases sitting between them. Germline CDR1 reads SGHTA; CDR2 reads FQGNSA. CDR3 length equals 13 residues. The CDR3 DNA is TGTGCCAGCAGCTTCGGCGGGCCCTACGAGCAGTACTTC. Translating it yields CASSFGGPYEQYF.

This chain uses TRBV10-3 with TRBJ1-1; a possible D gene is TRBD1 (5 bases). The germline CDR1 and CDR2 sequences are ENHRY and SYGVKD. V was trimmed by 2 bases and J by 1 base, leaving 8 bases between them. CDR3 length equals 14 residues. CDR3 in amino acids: CAISEERGNTEAFF. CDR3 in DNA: TGTGCCATCAGTGAGGAAAGGGGGAACACTGAAGCTTTCTTT.

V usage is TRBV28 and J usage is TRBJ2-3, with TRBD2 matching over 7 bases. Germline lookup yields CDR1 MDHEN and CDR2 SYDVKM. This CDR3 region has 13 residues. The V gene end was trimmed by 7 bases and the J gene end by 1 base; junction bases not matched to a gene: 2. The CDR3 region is CASTRGGTDTQYF. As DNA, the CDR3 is TGTGCCAGCACCCGGGGGGGCACAGATACGCAGTATTTT.

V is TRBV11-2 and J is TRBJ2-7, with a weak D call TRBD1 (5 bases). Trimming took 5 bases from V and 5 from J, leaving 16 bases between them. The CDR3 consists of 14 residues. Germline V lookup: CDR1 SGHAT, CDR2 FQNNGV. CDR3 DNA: TGTGCCAGCAGCCCGCGCCAGGGAAGCGACGAGCAGTACTTC. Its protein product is CASSPRQGSDEQYF.

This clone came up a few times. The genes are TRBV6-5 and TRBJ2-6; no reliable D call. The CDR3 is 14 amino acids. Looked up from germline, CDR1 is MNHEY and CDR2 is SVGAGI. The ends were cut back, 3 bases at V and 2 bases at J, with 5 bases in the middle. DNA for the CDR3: TGTGCCAGCAGTTATTTTACTGGGGCCAACGTCCTGACTTTC. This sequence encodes CASSYFTGANVLTF.

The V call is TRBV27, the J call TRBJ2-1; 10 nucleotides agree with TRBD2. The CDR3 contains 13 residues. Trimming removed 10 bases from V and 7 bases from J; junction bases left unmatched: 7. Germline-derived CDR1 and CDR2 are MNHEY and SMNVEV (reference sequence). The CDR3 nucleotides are TGTGCCACGTCAGCGGGAGGGAAAAATGAGCAGTTCTTC. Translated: CATSAGGKNEQFF.

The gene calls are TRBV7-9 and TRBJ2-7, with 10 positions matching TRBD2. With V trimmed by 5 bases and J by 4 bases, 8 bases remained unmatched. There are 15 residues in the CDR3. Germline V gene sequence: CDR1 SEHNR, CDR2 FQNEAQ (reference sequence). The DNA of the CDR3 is TGTGCCAGCAGCCGGAGGCTAGCGGGAGCATACGAGCAGTACTTC. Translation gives CASSRRLAGAYEQYF.

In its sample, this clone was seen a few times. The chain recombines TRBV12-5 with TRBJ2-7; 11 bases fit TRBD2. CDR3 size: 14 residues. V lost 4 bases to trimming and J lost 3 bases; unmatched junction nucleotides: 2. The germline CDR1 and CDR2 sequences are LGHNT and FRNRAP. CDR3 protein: CASGSGLAVYEQYF. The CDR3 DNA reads TGTGCTAGTGGTTCGGGACTAGCGGTCTACGAGCAGTACTTC.